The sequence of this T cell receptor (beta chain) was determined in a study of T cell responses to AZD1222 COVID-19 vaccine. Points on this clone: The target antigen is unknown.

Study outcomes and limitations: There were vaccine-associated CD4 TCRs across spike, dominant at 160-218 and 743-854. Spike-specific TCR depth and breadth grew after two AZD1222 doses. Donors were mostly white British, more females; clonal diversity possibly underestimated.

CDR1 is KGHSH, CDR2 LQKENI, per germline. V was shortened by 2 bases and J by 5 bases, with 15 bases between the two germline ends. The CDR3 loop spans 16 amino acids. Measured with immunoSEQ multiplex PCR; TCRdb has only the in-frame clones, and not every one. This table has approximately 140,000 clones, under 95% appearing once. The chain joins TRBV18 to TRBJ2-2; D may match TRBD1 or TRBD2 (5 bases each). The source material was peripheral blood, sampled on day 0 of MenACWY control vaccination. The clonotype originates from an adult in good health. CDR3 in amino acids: CASSPRQTPGTGELFF. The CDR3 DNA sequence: TGTGCCAGCTCACCAAGACAGACTCCGGGGACCGGGGAGCTGTTTTTT.